These T cell receptor beta chains were read from a single sample in a study of cytomegalovirus exposure and HLA in healthy donors. Clones were read by immunoSEQ multiplex PCR, and TCRdb kept only the in-frame ones, dropping some. The table has 150,000 to 200,000 clones, more than 70% seen once. The sequencing sample was made of PBMCs. These receptors were collected from a male donor in good health and CMV-seronegative. CDR3s include the opening cysteine and the closing phenylalanine or tryptophan. Fields, in order: V gene, clone size, D gene, J gene, CDR3 DNA, CDR3 protein. D genes are given only for firm matches. Not every row has a clone size; where given, it reads once, few, many or a size class.

TRBV2	NA	TRBD2	TRBJ2-1	TGTGCCAGCAGTGACGTAGCGGGAGGCAATGAGCAGTTCTTC	CASSDVAGGNEQFF
TRBV10-3	few	NA	TRBJ1-4	TGTGCCATCAGTGAGTCGGGCCAGCGGAATGAAAAACTGTTTTTT	CAISESGQRNEKLFF
TRBV4-2	NA	TRBD2	TRBJ2-3	TGTGCCAGCAGCCAAGTAGCGGGAGATTTGGATACGCAGTATTTT	CASSQVAGDLDTQYF
TRBV29-1	once	NA	TRBJ1-1	TGCAGCGTGGGTAGGACAGAGTTCGGTACTGAAGCTTTCTTT	CSVGRTEFGTEAFF
TRBV7-9	NA	NA	TRBJ1-1	TGTGCCAGCAGCTTAGTTGAGGGTTCTGAAGCTTTCTTT	CASSLVEGSEAFF
TRBV28	NA	TRBD1	TRBJ1-4	TGTGCCAGCAGTGCGCAGCCGGGACAGGGGTTTTTT	CASSAQPGQGFF
TRBV7-2	NA	NA	TRBJ1-4	TGTGCCAGCAGCTCAGACTTTAATGAAAAACTGTTTTTT	CASSSDFNEKLFF
TRBV2	few	NA	TRBJ2-3	TGTGCCAGCTCCGGGACTGAGATGAGTACGCAGTATTTT	CASSGTEMSTQYF
TRBV7-2	NA	TRBD2	TRBJ2-2	TGTGCCAGCAGACAGACTAGCGGGAGTACCACCGGGGAGCTGTTTTTT	CASRQTSGSTTGELFF
TRBV29-1	NA	NA	TRBJ2-7	TGCAGCGTTGGGGACTTCGCGTACGAGCAGTACTTC	CSVGDFAYEQYF
TRBV9	NA	TRBD1	TRBJ1-1	TGTGCCAGCAGCGACAACAGGGGGGTGAACACTGAAGCTTTCTTT	CASSDNRGVNTEAFF
TRBV5-4	NA	TRBD1	TRBJ2-2	TGTGCCAGCAGACGGACAGGGACCGGGGAGCTGTTTTTT	CASRRTGTGELFF
TRBV11-2	few	NA	TRBJ2-7	TGTGCCAGCAGTTACGAGCAGTACTTC	CASSYEQYF
TRBV9	NA	NA	TRBJ2-7	TGTGCCAGCAGCGTGGCTAGCGAATCCTACGAGCAGTACTTC	CASSVASESYEQYF
TRBV7-2	few	TRBD2	TRBJ2-5	TGTGCCAGCAGCCAAGGACTAGCGGAGGTGGAGACCCAGTACTTC	CASSQGLAEVETQYF
TRBV18	NA	TRBD1	TRBJ2-7	TGTGCCAGCTCGCCGAACAGGGGCGAGCAGTACTTC	CASSPNRGEQYF
TRBV6-1	few	TRBD2	TRBJ2-1	TGTGCCAGCAGTGACTCTAGCGGGGGGGCCAATGAGCAGTTCTTC	CASSDSSGGANEQFF
TRBV6-5	NA	NA	TRBJ1-2	TGTGCCAGCAGTTACAGGGAACGGGGCTATGGCTACACCTTC	CASSYRERGYGYTF
TRBV6-4	few	NA	TRBJ2-2	TGTGCCAGCAGTGACCCCGGGGTGTCCGGGGAGCTGTTTTTT	CASSDPGVSGELFF
TRBV5-6	few	TRBD1	TRBJ2-1	TGTGCCAGCAGCTTAGGGACAGGGTACAATGAGCAGTTCTTC	CASSLGTGYNEQFF
TRBV6-1	NA	NA	TRBJ2-3	TGTGCCAGCAAGATTCTAAGGGGGGGTACAGATACGCAGTATTTT	CASKILRGGTDTQYF
TRBV5-1	NA	NA	TRBJ1-5	TGCGCCAGCAGCCTTGCCCCAGCGTCCAATCAGCCCCAGCATTTT	CASSLAPASNQPQHF
TRBV7-9	NA	TRBD1	TRBJ2-6	TGTGCCAGCAGCGTAGACAGGGCAACTGGGGCCAACGTCCTGACTTTC	CASSVDRATGANVLTF
TRBV2	NA	TRBD1	TRBJ2-6	TGTGCCAGCAGGAAGGGACAGTCAGTCTCTGGGGCCAACGTCCTGACTTTC	CASRKGQSVSGANVLTF
TRBV29-1	NA	NA	TRBJ1-1	TGCAGCGTTGTATTAGATAACACTGAAGCTTTCTTT	CSVVLDNTEAFF
TRBV2	few	NA	TRBJ1-2	TGTGCCAGCAGAACTACAGGGTATAACTATGGCTACACCTTC	CASRTTGYNYGYTF
TRBV5-6	once	TRBD1	TRBJ2-7	TGTGCCAGCAGCTCCGGGACAGTTTTTTACGAGCAGTACTTC	CASSSGTVFYEQYF
TRBV9	NA	TRBD1	TRBJ1-3	TGTGCCAGCAGCGTCGGACAGGGGCTTGGAAACACCATATATTTT	CASSVGQGLGNTIYF
TRBV11-2	NA	NA	TRBJ2-6	TGTGCCAGCAGCCCTGACAGTTCTGGGGCCAACGTCCTGACTTTC	CASSPDSSGANVLTF
TRBV6-1	NA	NA	TRBJ1-5	TGTGCCAGCAGTCGAGAGGGTCAGCCCCAGCATTTT	CASSREGQPQHF
TRBV5-5	NA	TRBD2	TRBJ2-7	TGTGCCAGCAGCTTTTCACTTGCCGGCGGGGGATCTTACGAGCAGTACTTC	CASSFSLAGGGSYEQYF